This T cell receptor (beta chain) was sequenced during a study of T cells in Graves' hyperthyroidism and ophthalmopathy. Overall study context: Peripheral blood was obtained at initial diagnosis, preceding any treatment.

Whole-study findings and limits: The authors' 13 V-J model separated ophthalmopathy from stable hyperthyroidism.

This CDR3 has 17 amino acids. Trimming cost V 4 bases and J 2 bases; bases outside gene matches: 12. Germline CDR1 and CDR2: SGHTA and FQGNSA. Thyroid ultrasound, orbital computed tomography, clinical symptoms, and serum thyroxine and TRAb underpinned diagnoses. Amplified TCR beta CDR3 regions derived from RNA transcripts. During a first-round RT-PCR of the TCR CDR3, the HTBI primer set was used. TCRdb called the multiplex PCR reads again in MiXCR, with one record for every CDR3 protein. The sample includes some 490,000 distinct CDR3 sequences, about 20% of them seen just once. This clonotype was counted ten times or more. Its specificity is unknown.

The chain links TRBV7-2 to TRBJ1-2; 8 bases align to TRBD1. The sample comprised blood. The receptor's source is a woman between 65 and 79 years old with Graves' ophthalmopathy. CDR3 nucleotide sequence: TGTGCCAGCAGCTCCCTAGGTATCGGACAGGGAAACTATGGCTACACCTTC. Protein: CASSSLGIGQGNYGYTF.